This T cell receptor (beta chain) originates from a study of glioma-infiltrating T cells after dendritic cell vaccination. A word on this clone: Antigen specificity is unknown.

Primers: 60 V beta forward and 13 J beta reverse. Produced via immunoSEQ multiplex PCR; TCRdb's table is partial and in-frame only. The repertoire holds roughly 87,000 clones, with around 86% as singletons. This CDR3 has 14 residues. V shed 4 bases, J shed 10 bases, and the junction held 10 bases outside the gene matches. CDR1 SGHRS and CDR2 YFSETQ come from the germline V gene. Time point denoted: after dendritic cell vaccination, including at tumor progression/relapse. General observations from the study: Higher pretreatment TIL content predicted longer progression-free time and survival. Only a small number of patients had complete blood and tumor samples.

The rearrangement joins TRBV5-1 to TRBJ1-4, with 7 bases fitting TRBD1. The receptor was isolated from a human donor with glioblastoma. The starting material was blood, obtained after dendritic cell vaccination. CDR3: CASSLTGFTGKLFF. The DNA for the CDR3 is TGCGCCAGCAGCCTGACAGGGTTCACTGGAAAACTGTTTTTT.